Sequencing of this TCR beta chain was carried out in a study of T cells in Graves' hyperthyroidism and ophthalmopathy. Only a few counts were recorded for this clonotype. The CDR3 regions of TCR beta were amplified from RNA transcripts. Researchers ran a first-round RT-PCR on the TCR CDR3 using the HTBI primer set. TCRdb reprocessed the multiplex PCR reads via MiXCR and lists one record per CDR3 protein. Here the sample spans fewer than 500,000 distinct CDR3 sequences, around 15% being singletons. Trimming took off 4 bases at V and 2 bases at J, with 9 bases between the two ends. The length of the CDR3 is 13 residues. Looked up from germline, CDR1 is SGHDT and CDR2 is YYEEEE.

The receptor comes from a man aged 18 to 29 with Graves' ophthalmopathy. The rearrangement uses TRBV5-6 and TRBJ1-1, with D possibly being TRBD1 (5 bases). Sample: blood. The CDR3 is CASSARDNTEAFF. As DNA, the CDR3 is TGTGCCAGCAGCGCCAGGGATAACACTGAAGCTTTCTTT. Full variable domain (remainder filled in from reference TRBV5-6 and TRBJ1-1): DAGVTQSPTHLIKTRGQQVTLRCSPKSGHDTVSWYQQALGQGPQFIFQYYEEEERQRGNFPDRFSGHQFPNYSSELNVNALLLGDSALYLCASSARDNTEAFFGQGTRLTVV.